This T cell receptor (beta chain) is from a study of Graves' ophthalmopathy and Graves' hyperthyroidism. Study-level points and caveats: Most expanded thyroid clonotypes above 0.001 frequency also appeared in blood.

The J segment lost 3 bases and the V segment lost 4 bases, leaving 3 bases of the junction unmatched. This CDR3 is built from 14 residues. Germline CDR1 reads SGHRS; CDR2 reads YFSETQ. Uncontrolled infections, other autoimmune diseases, pregnancy or lactation barred patients from enrollment. The authors diagnosed from clinical symptoms, serum thyroxine, TRAb, thyroid ultrasound and orbital computed tomography. Points on this clonotype: Its antigen remains unknown.

Researchers took RNA transcripts and amplified TCR beta CDR3 regions from them. First-round RT-PCR employed HTBI primers, with a second-round multiplex PCR after it. TCRdb fed the multiplex PCR reads into MiXCR, producing one record per CDR3 protein. The sample yields some 750,000 distinct CDR3 sequences, 35% to 50% seen once. The sample consisted of peripheral blood. The chain uses TRBV5-1 and TRBJ1-3, with 8 bases that match TRBD1. This TCR was sampled from an adult man with Graves' ophthalmopathy. CDR3 loop: CASSVQGVGNTIYF. The CDR3 DNA is TGCGCCAGCAGCGTACAGGGGGTTGGAAACACCATATATTTT. Complete variable domain (other parts from reference TRBV5-1 and TRBJ1-3): KAGVTQTPRYLIKTRGQQVTLSCSPISGHRSVSWYQQTPGQGLQFLFEYFSETQRNKGNFPGRFSGRQFSNSRSEMNVSTLELGDSALYLCASSVQGVGNTIYFGEGSWLTVV.